This T cell receptor (beta chain) was identified in a study of blood T cell repertoires in COVID-19. Between the trimmed V and J ends, which lost 3 bases and 0 bases, there was a span of 12 bases. This CDR3 is 15 amino acids long. Germline CDR1 SGHDT, CDR2 YYEEEE. Repertoires were generated with immunoSEQ multiplex PCR, while TCRdb's copy carries only in-frame clones and drops some. The table records 100,000 to 150,000 clones, around 89% of them present only once. The rearrangement links TRBV5-6 to TRBJ1-1; D is uncertain. The sequencing sample was made of peripheral blood. This TCR was recovered from a human donor in a cohort sampled during active COVID-19. The chain's CDR3 is CASSSGHNMNTEAFF. CDR3 DNA: TGTGCCAGCAGCTCGGGTCACAACATGAACACTGAAGCTTTCTTT.